A single sample gave rise to the 18 T cell receptor beta chains below, sequenced in a study of human thymus T cells. Profiling relied on immunoSEQ multiplex PCR, and the TCRdb table lists in-frame clones only, not all of them. The sample records 55,000 to 70,000 clones, about 93% being singletons. The specimen was blood. Every receptor here comes from a boy younger than two with a congenital heart defect but otherwise immunologically healthy.

This chain uses TRBV28 with TRBJ2-7; possible D gene TRBD1, 6 bases. The CDR3 sequence is 14 residues long. V was trimmed by 6 bases and J by 2 bases, leaving 14 bases between them. CDR1 is MDHEN and CDR2 is SYDVKM in the germline V gene. The chain's CDR3 is CASSLRDNAYEQYF. Written as DNA, the CDR3 is TGTGCCAGCAGCCTCCGGGACAACGCCTACGAGCAGTACTTC. The full variable domain, its missing parts supplied by reference TRBV28 and TRBJ2-7, is DVKVTQSSRYLVKRTGEKVFLECVQDMDHENMFWYRQDPGLGLRLIYFSYDVKMKEKGDIPEGYSVSREKKERFSLILESASTNQTSMYLCASSLRDNAYEQYFGPGTRLTVT.

For the CDR3, the DNA is TGTGCCAGCAGAACCTACCGGGACAGTAATGAAAAACTGTTTTTT. Protein: CASRTYRDSNEKLFF. The chain couples TRBV27 to TRBJ1-4, with 7 bases lining up with TRBD1. The germline CDR1 and CDR2 sequences are MNHEY and SMNVEV (reference sequence). The V and J ends lost 6 bases and 4 bases, in that order; junction bases with no gene match: 8. The CDR3 runs to 15 residues.

The chain links TRBV19 to TRBJ2-3; TRBD2 matches at 9 bases. Germline CDR1 LNHDA, CDR2 SQIVND (reference sequence). The CDR3 contains 15 residues. Trimming cost V 4 bases and J 3 bases; bases outside gene matches: 5. CDR3 DNA: TGTGCCAGTAGTAGGGTAGCGGGAGTTACAGATACGCAGTATTTT. This encodes CASSRVAGVTDTQYF.

This CDR3 reads CASSGTGWASYEQYF. The CDR3 bases are TGTGCCAGCAGCGGGACAGGGTGGGCCTCCTACGAGCAGTACTTC. V gene TRBV5-6 combines with J gene TRBJ2-7, with 9 nucleotides matching TRBD1. V was pared by 4 bases and J by 0 bases, with 5 bases of the junction left unmatched. This CDR3 is 15 amino acids long. CDR1 and CDR2 from the germline V gene are SGHDT and YYEEEE.

CDR3 coding DNA: TGTGCCAGCAGCTTAGATGGCCAGGGGGCGAGGTACGAGCAGTACTTC. It specifies CASSLDGQGARYEQYF. This chain links TRBV7-9 with TRBJ2-7; TRBD1 matches 8 bases. Germline V gene data show CDR1 as SEHNR and CDR2 as FQNEAQ (reference sequence). The V and J ends lost 1 base and 4 bases, in that order; junction bases with no gene match: 9. This CDR3 comprises 16 residues.

The V and J genes are TRBV6-1 and TRBJ2-7, with TRBD2 matching over 7 bases. Germline lookup yields CDR1 MNHNS and CDR2 SASEGT. The V segment lost 2 bases and the J segment 4 bases; nucleotides outside the gene matches: 20. The CDR3 runs to 19 residues. CDR3 DNA: TGTGCCAGCAGTGAAACAGGATACGGAGAGTGGACTAGGTCGTACGAGCAGTACTTC. Its protein is CASSETGYGEWTRSYEQYF.

The chain uses TRBV23-1 and TRBJ2-4, with TRBD1 as a possible D gene (5 bases). TRBV23-1 qualifies as an ORF whose function is uncertain. V was clipped by 6 bases and J by 0 bases, with 18 bases between them. The CDR3 covers 17 residues. The CDR3 spells CASRRTTRQLAKNIQYF. CDR3 DNA sequence: TGCGCCAGCAGACGCACTACCCGACAGCTAGCCAAAAACATTCAGTACTTC.

The chain couples TRBV7-2 to TRBJ2-3; D not resolved. Germline V lookup: CDR1 SGHTA, CDR2 FQGNSA. Trimming pared 5 bases from V and 3 bases from J, leaving 9 bases between. The CDR3 runs to 13 residues. Written as DNA, the CDR3 is TGTGCCAGCAGCCGTAAAATTACAGATACGCAGTATTTT. Encoded protein: CASSRKITDTQYF.

The chain uses TRBV18 and TRBJ2-1, with 13 positions matching TRBD2. The CDR3 runs to 15 residues. Germline V lookup: CDR1 KGHSH, CDR2 LQKENI. V lost 3 bases, J lost 4 bases, and 0 bases stayed unmatched. The CDR3: CASSPGLAGYNEQFF. In nucleotides, the CDR3 is TGTGCCAGCTCACCGGGACTAGCGGGATACAATGAGCAGTTCTTC.

The chain links TRBV6-5 to TRBJ1-2, with D possibly being TRBD1 (5 bases). Germline V gives CDR1 MNHEY, CDR2 SVGAGI. The CDR3 totals 13 residues. Trimming removed 0 bases from V and 3 bases from J, with 5 bases in between. The CDR3 loop reads CASSYSGHYGYTF. Here the CDR3 DNA reads TGTGCCAGCAGTTACTCGGGACACTATGGCTACACCTTC.

This chain connects TRBV6-4 to TRBJ2-7, with a weak D call TRBD2 (6 bases). Germline V CDR1 and CDR2: MRHNA, SNTAGT. The V end lost 4 bases, the J end lost 3 bases, and 16 bases lay between the germline ends. This CDR3 comprises 15 residues. Here the CDR3 DNA reads TGTGCCAGCAGTGGTCACGGGGGTCTCTTCTACGAGCAGTACTTC. Its protein is CASSGHGGLFYEQYF.

The chain links TRBV4-1 to TRBJ2-3, with unresolved D. Trimming removed 1 base from V and 3 bases from J, with 8 bases in between. Germline assignment: CDR1 MGHRA and CDR2 YSYEKL. This CDR3 is 14 amino acids long. The CDR3 coding sequence is TGCGCCAGCAGCCAAGGATTAGCAACAGATACGCAGTATTTT. Translating gives CASSQGLATDTQYF.

V is TRBV19 and J is TRBJ2-7; the match to TRBD1 covers 7 bases. Germline assignment: CDR1 LNHDA and CDR2 SQIVND (reference sequence). The CDR3 loop spans 15 amino acids. V lost 5 bases, J lost 0 bases, and 7 bases stayed unmatched. The CDR3 nucleotides are TGTGCCAGTAGTGCAAGGGGGCTGTCCTCCTACGAGCAGTACTTC. This translates into CASSARGLSSYEQYF.

This rearrangement joins TRBV2 to TRBJ2-5, with 7 nucleotides matching TRBD2. V was pared by 6 bases and J by 1 base, with 5 bases of the junction left unmatched. The CDR3 sequence is 14 residues long. Germline V gene sequence: CDR1 SNHLY, CDR2 FYNNEI. CDR3 coding DNA: TGTGCCAGCAGCCCCTCTAGCGGCCAAGAGACCCAGTACTTC. This sequence encodes CASSPSSGQETQYF.

This clone was seen a single time. For the CDR3, the DNA is TGTGCCAGCAGCCCCCAACCGGGACAGGGGAACACCGGGGAGCTGTTTTTT. As protein: CASSPQPGQGNTGELFF. The chain joins TRBV7-9 to TRBJ2-2; 9 nucleotides line up with TRBD1. J lost 1 base, V lost 5 bases, and 8 bases had no gene match. Germline V lookup: CDR1 SEHNR, CDR2 FQNEAQ (reference sequence). The CDR3 length is 17 residues.

Only a few counts were recorded for this clone. This chain connects TRBV30 to TRBJ1-2; possibly TRBD1 for D (5 bases). Germline lookup yields CDR1 GTSNPN and CDR2 SVGIG (reference sequence). V lost 0 bases to trimming and J lost 5 bases, with 10 bases between them. The CDR3 loop spans 13 amino acids. This CDR3 is CAWSVNWGYGYTF. CDR3 nucleotides: TGTGCCTGGAGTGTAAATTGGGGGTATGGCTACACCTTC.

This rearrangement joins TRBV9 to TRBJ2-2; TRBD2 might be the D (6 bases). Germline lookup yields CDR1 SGDLS and CDR2 YYNGEE. The CDR3 sequence is 15 residues long. V was trimmed by 4 bases and J by 2 bases, leaving 12 bases between them. CDR3 sequence (DNA): TGTGCCAGCAGCCCCGGGACTTTCAACACCGGGGAGCTGTTTTTT. It translates to CASSPGTFNTGELFF.

The chain carries TRBV7-6 and TRBJ1-5; maybe TRBD1 (6 bases). The CDR3 spans 15 residues. Germline V gene data show CDR1 as SGHVS and CDR2 as FNYEAQ. Trimming took 5 bases from V and 6 from J, leaving 17 bases between them. The CDR3 nucleotides are TGTGCCAGCAGCCCCGGCAGGGGAAAAGGTCAGCCCCAGCATTTT. Its translation: CASSPGRGKGQPQHF.